This TCR beta chain is from a study of T cell responses to AZD1222 COVID-19 vaccine. Points from the study as a whole: Only five or six AZD1222 recipients were seropositive at baseline. Epitopes outside B.1.351 and B.1.1.7 mutated regions reportedly drew nearly half of spike TCRs.

The V gene's germline CDR1 is MNHEY and CDR2 SVGAGI. The ends were cut back, 4 bases at V and 6 bases at J, with 18 bases in the middle. The CDR3 contains 15 residues. The table lists this clone with a count of one. What it recognizes is unknown. Clones were read by immunoSEQ multiplex PCR, and TCRdb kept only the in-frame ones, dropping some. The table has 150,000 or so clones, just over 90% seen once; the top ten hold over 0.9%. V is TRBV6-5 and J is TRBJ1-2, with D hard to call. The input for sequencing was peripheral blood, taken on day 0 of MenACWY control vaccination. This TCR was recovered from an adult in good health. CDR3 sequence: CASSSPGETVHGYTF. The CDR3 bases are TGTGCCAGCAGTTCACCGGGAGAAACGGTTCATGGCTACACCTTC.